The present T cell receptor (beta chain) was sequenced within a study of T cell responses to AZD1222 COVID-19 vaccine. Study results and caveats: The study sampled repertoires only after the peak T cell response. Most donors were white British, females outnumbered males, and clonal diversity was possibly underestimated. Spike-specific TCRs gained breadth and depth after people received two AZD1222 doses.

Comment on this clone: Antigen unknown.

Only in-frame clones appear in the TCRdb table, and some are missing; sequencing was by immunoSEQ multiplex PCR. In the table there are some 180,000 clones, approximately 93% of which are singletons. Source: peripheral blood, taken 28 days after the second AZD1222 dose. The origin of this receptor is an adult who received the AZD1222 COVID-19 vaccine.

CDR3 amino acids: CASLDRRTYGYTF. The CDR3 coding sequence is TGTGCCAGTCTCGACAGGCGTACCTATGGCTACACCTTC. The chain joins TRBV19 to TRBJ1-2, with TRBD1 as a possible D gene (6 bases). V was pared by 8 bases and J by 4 bases, with 14 bases between. CDR3 length equals 13 residues. Germline-derived CDR1 and CDR2 are LNHDA and SQIVND (reference sequence). Full variable domain (missing parts from reference TRBV19 and TRBJ1-2): DGGITQSPKYLFRKEGQNVTLSCEQNLNHDAMYWYRQDPGQGLRLIYYSQIVNDFQKGDIAEGYSVSREKKESFPLTVTSAQKNPTAFYLCASLDRRTYGYTFGSGTRLTVV.